Following are 18 T cell receptor beta chains from one sample sequenced in a study of T-cell memory formation after mild COVID-19. One entry per CDR3 protein, called by TCRdb with MiXCR from the 5' RACE reads. In the table there are roughly 110,000 distinct CDR3 sequences, 13% to 15% of which are singletons. The sample taken for sequencing was PBMCs or a T cell subset sorted from them (not recorded which). The receptors come from a man aged 18-30 years who had mild COVID-19 (a few samples of this study predate the infection). Cell type and time point are not known.

Ten or more counts support this clonotype. The rearrangement joins TRBV5-1 to TRBJ2-5; unclear D gene. The CDR3 runs 15 residues. CDR1 is SGHRS and CDR2 is YFSETQ in the germline V gene. The ends were cut back, 3 bases at V and 3 bases at J, with 15 bases in the middle. CDR3 DNA: TGCGCCAGCAGCTACCAACTGGCAGACGAAGAGACCCAGTACTTC. It encodes CASSYQLADEETQYF.

This clonotype was picked up many times. The rearrangement links TRBV7-3 to TRBJ2-3, with 8 positions matching TRBD2. With 4 bases clipped from V and 3 bases from J, the junction kept 12 bases outside the gene matches. The germline CDR1 and CDR2 sequences are SGHTA and FQGTGA. CDR3 length: 17 amino acids. CDR3 sequence reads: CASSSIGGGGATDTQYF. In nucleotides, the CDR3 is TGTGCCAGCAGCTCGATCGGGGGGGGCGGAGCGACAGATACGCAGTATTTT.

This clonotype was recorded a few times. This rearrangement joins TRBV6-5 to TRBJ2-7; D not certain. Trimming removed 0 bases from V and 6 bases from J, with 6 bases in between. Germline CDR1 is MNHEY and CDR2 is SVGAGI. The CDR3 has 12 amino acids. The CDR3 here is CASSYSPGEQYF. The CDR3 region has the DNA TGTGCCAGCAGTTACTCCCCGGGCGAGCAGTACTTC.

This clonotype was counted a few times. V and J are TRBV4-3 and TRBJ2-3; D is undetermined. V was clipped by 1 base and J by 2 bases, with 10 bases between them. The germline CDR1 and CDR2 sequences are LGHNA and YSLEER. This CDR3 contains 15 residues. As DNA, the CDR3 is TGCGCCAGCAGCCAAGTGCCACGACCCACAGATACGCAGTATTTT. Protein sequence: CASSQVPRPTDTQYF.

This rearrangement joins TRBV27 to TRBJ1-5; D is possibly TRBD1 (5 bases). Looked up from germline, CDR1 is MNHEY and CDR2 is SMNVEV (reference sequence). The CDR3 sequence is 16 residues long. The germline V and J ends were trimmed by 5 bases and 0 bases, with 14 bases remaining between them. The CDR3 region is CASSLSGGYSNQPQHF. The CDR3 DNA reads TGTGCCAGCAGTCTTTCGGGGGGGTATAGCAATCAGCCCCAGCATTTT.

This clonotype was counted at least ten times. The gene calls are TRBV5-1 and TRBJ2-2; no definite D call. Germline V gene data show CDR1 as SGHRS and CDR2 as YFSETQ. V lost 2 bases and J lost 0, with 11 bases in between. This CDR3 spans 16 amino acids. The CDR3 sequence is CASSLGRLTNTGELFF. The DNA of the CDR3 is TGCGCCAGCAGCTTAGGAAGACTTACGAACACCGGGGAGCTGTTTTTT.

This clonotype has a handful of counts. This chain connects TRBV27 to TRBJ1-5, with a possible D match to TRBD1 (5 bases). Trimming left V 1 base short and J 4 bases short, with 11 bases between. Germline CDR1 reads MNHEY; CDR2 reads SMNVEV (reference sequence). The CDR3 is 15 amino acids. The CDR3 sequence: CASSLLGKGNQPQHF. The CDR3 coding sequence is TGTGCCAGCAGTTTATTAGGGAAGGGGAATCAGCCCCAGCATTTT.

The rearrangement links TRBV20-1 to TRBJ2-7, with D possibly called TRBD1 or TRBD2 (5 bases each). Germline loops: CDR1 DFQATT, CDR2 SNEGSKA (reference sequence). The CDR3 length is 13 residues. V was pared by 3 bases and J by 1 base, with 10 bases between. CDR3 nucleotide sequence: TGCAGTGCTAGTCCGAGGGGATCCTACGAGCAGTACGTC. Protein product: CSASPRGSYEQYV.

This clonotype was seen many times. The V call is TRBV7-9, the J call TRBJ2-1, with a possible D match to TRBD2 (7 bases). V lost 0 bases and J 5 bases, leaving 11 bases between the germline ends. The CDR3 sequence is 15 residues long. Germline V CDR1 and CDR2: SEHNR, FQNEAQ (reference sequence). The CDR3 region has the DNA TGTGCCAGCAGCTTAGCTCGGGGGGCCGACAATGAGCAGTTCTTC. Protein product: CASSLARGADNEQFF.

The J gene is TRBJ1-1, the V gene TRBV4-2; D may be TRBD1 (5 bases). Germline V lookup: CDR1 LGHNA, CDR2 YNFKEQ. CDR3 length equals 13 residues. V was cut by 3 bases and J by 5 bases, with 10 bases left in between. CDR3 nucleotide sequence: TGTGCCAGCAGCCATCAGGGTGGGACTGAAGCTTTCTTT. Protein: CASSHQGGTEAFF.

The genes are TRBV4-3 and TRBJ1-1, with D perhaps TRBD1 (5 bases). Between the trimmed V and J ends, which lost 4 bases and 10 bases, there was a span of 19 bases. Per the germline V gene, CDR1 is LGHNA and CDR2 is YSLEER. This CDR3 is built from 14 residues. The CDR3: CASSPFSGGLVAFF. The CDR3 DNA reads as TGCGCCAGCAGCCCTTTCTCGGGGGGACTGGTAGCTTTCTTT.

This clonotype was seen only a few times. This sequence joins TRBV27 and TRBJ1-1, with 7 bases lining up with TRBD1. The germline CDR1 and CDR2 sequences are MNHEY and SMNVEV (reference sequence). The CDR3 spans 14 residues. The junction had 6 bases not matched to a gene; V was cut back by 5 bases and J by 3 bases. The CDR3: CASSLQGRYTEAFF. The CDR3 nucleotides read TGTGCCAGCAGTCTACAGGGGCGATACACTGAAGCTTTCTTT.

This clonotype was observed a few times. The J gene is TRBJ2-1, the V gene TRBV27, with D possibly being TRBD2 (6 bases). The CDR3 contains 15 residues. CDR1 is MNHEY, CDR2 SMNVEV, per germline (reference sequence). V was clipped by 2 bases and J by 6 bases, with 14 bases between them. CDR3 residues: CASSLVSGSVNEQFF. CDR3 sequence (DNA): TGTGCCAGCAGTTTAGTCAGCGGGTCAGTCAATGAGCAGTTCTTC.

V usage is TRBV5-6 and J usage is TRBJ2-1; 8 bases are shared with TRBD1. The ends lost 3 bases at V and 6 bases at J; junction bases unmatched: 5. Germline CDR1 and CDR2: SGHDT and YYEEEE. The CDR3 length is 14 residues. The CDR3, as DNA: TGTGCCAGCAGCTACGGACAGGGACCCAATGAGCAGTTCTTC. Encoded protein: CASSYGQGPNEQFF.

Worth noting for this clonotype: A read error is possible here, since a much larger clone lies one base away. The chain couples TRBV2 to TRBJ2-1; a weak D match, TRBD2 (6 bases). Deletions cut 2 bases from V and 8 bases from J, with 16 bases between. The CDR3 runs to 15 residues. Germline V gives CDR1 SNHLY, CDR2 FYNNEI. CDR3 sequence: CASSERGRSGDEQFF. Here the CDR3 DNA reads TGTGCCAGCAGTGAACGGGGCCGTTCGGGAGATGAGCAGTTCTTC.

V gene TRBV12-3 or TRBV12-4 combines with J gene TRBJ2-7, with 7 positions matching TRBD1. The CDR3 spans 14 residues. The junction had 8 bases not matched to a gene; V was cut back by 6 bases and J by 3 bases. Here the CDR3 reads CASRPDRASYEQYF. As DNA, the CDR3 is TGTGCCAGCAGGCCAGACAGGGCCAGCTACGAGCAGTACTTC.

This clonotype was observed a handful of times. The chain carries TRBV16 and TRBJ1-5, with a weak D call TRBD1 (5 bases). In germline, CDR1 is KGHSY, CDR2 FQNENV. V was trimmed by 0 bases and J by 11 bases, leaving 11 bases between them. The CDR3 extends over 13 amino acids. The CDR3 nucleotides are TGTGCCAGCAGCCAATCGGGGCCCCGAGCCCAGCATTTT. It codes for CASSQSGPRAQHF.

The V call is TRBV6-5, the J call TRBJ2-3, with D possibly called TRBD1 or TRBD2 (7 bases each). The CDR3 is 13 residues long. Germline V gene lookup returns CDR1 MNHEY and CDR2 SVGAGI. V was cut by 6 bases and J by 6 bases, with 13 bases left in between. CDR3: CASSDQGGDTQYF. The DNA of the CDR3 is TGTGCCAGCAGCGATCAGGGGGGGGATACGCAGTATTTT.